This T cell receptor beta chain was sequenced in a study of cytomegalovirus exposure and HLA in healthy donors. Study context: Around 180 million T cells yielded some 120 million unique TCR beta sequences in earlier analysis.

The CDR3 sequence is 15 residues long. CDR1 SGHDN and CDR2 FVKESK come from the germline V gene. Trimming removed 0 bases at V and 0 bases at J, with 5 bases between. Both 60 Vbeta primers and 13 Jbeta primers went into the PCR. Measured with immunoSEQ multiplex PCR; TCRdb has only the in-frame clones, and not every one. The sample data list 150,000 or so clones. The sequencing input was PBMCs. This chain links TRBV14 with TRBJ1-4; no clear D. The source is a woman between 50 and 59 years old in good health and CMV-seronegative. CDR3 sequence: CASSQDSATNEKLFF. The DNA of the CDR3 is TGTGCCAGCAGCCAAGATTCGGCAACTAATGAAAAACTGTTTTTT.